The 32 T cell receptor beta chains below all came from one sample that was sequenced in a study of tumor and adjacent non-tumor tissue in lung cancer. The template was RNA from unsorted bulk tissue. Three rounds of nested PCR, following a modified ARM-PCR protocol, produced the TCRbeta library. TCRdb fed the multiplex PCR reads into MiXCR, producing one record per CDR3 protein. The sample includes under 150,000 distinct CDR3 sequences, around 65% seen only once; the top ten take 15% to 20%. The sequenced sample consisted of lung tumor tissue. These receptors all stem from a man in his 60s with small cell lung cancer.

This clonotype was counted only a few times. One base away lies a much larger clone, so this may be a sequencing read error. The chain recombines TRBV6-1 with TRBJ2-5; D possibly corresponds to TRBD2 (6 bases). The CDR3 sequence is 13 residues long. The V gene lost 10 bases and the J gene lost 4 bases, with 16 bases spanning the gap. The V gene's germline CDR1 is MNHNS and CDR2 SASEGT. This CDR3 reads CATQWEVTETQYF. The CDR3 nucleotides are TGTGCCACCCAGTGGGAGGTGACAGAGACCCAGTACTTC.

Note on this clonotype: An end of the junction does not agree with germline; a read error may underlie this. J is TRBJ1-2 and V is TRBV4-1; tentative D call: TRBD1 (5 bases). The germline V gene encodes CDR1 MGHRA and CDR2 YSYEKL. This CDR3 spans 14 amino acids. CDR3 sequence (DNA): TGCCCCAGAAGCCCCACCCGACAGACCCGTGGCTACACCTTC. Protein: CPRSPTRQTRGYTF.

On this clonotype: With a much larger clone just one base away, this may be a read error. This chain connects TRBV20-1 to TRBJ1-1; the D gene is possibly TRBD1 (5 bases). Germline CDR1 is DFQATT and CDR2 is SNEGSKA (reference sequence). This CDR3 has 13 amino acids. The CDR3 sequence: CSAITGLDTETFF. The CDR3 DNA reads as TGCAGTGCTATTACAGGTTTGGACACTGAAACTTTCTTT.

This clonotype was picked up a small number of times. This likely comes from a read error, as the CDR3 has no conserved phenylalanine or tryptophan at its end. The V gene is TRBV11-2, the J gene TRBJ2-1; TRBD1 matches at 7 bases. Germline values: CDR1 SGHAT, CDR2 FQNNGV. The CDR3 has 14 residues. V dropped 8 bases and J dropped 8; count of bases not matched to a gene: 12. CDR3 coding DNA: TGTGCCAGCGCGCATACCGGGACAGACGATGAGCAGTTCTCC. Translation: CASAHTGTDDEQFS.

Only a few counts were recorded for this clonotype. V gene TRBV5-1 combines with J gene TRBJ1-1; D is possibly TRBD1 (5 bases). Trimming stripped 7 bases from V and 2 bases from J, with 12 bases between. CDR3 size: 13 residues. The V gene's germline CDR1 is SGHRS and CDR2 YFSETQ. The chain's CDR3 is CASRGQINTEAFF. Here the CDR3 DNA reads TGCGCCAGCCGCGGACAAATAAACACTGAAGCTTTCTTT.

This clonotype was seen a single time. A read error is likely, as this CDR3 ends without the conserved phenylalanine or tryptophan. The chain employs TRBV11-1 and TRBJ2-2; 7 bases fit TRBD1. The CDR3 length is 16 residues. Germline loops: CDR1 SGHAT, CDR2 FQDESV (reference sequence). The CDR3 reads CASSSRQGYRTGELFS. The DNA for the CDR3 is TGTGCCAGCAGCTCCCGACAGGGATATAGGACCGGGGAACTGTTTTCT.

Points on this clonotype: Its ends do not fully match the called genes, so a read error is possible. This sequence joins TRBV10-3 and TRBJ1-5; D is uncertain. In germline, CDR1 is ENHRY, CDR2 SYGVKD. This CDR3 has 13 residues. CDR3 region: CAIRPGYNQPRHF. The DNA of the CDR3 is TGTGCCATCAGACCAGGATACAATCAGCCCCGGCATTTT.

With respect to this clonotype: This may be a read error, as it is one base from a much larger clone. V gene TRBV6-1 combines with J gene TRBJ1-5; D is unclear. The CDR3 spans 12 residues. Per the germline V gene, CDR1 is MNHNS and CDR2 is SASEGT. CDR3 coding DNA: TGTGCCTGCAGTGAACCAAATCAGCCCCAGCATTTT. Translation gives CACSEPNQPQHF.

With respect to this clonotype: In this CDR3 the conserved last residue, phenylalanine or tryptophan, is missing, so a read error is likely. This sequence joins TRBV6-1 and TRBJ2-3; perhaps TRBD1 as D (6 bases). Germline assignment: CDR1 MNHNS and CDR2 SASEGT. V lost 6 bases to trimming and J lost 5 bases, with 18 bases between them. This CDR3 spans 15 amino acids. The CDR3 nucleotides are TGTGCCAGCAGCGAGGGGGTGTATAGTATAGATACGCAGTATTAT. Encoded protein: CASSEGVYSIDTQYY.

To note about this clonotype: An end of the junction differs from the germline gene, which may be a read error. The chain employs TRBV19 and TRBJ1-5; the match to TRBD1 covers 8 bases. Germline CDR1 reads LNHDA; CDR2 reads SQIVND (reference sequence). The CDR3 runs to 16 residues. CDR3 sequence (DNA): TGTGCCAATAGTAGAGTTCGACAGGGGTATAATCAGCCCCAGCATTTT. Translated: CANSRVRQGYNQPQHF.

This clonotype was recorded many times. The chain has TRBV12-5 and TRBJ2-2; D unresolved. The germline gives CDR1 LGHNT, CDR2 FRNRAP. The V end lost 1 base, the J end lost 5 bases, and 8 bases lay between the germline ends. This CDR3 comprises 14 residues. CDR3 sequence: CASGLGSGTGELFF. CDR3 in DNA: TGTGCTAGTGGTTTGGGGTCCGGTACCGGGGAGCTGTTTTTT.

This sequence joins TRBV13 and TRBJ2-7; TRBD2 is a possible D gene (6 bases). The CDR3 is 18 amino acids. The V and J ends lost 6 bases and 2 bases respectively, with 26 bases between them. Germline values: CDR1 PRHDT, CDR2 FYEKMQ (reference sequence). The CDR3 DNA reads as TGTGCCAGCAGACAAAGACGAAGTCCCCCGGGAGTGACCTACGAGCAGTACGTC. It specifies CASRQRRSPPGVTYEQYV.

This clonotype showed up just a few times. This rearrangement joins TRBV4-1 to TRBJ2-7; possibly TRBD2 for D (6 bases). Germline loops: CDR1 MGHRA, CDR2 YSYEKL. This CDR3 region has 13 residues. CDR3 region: CASSQDHGGRQYV. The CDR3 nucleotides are TGTGCCAGCAGCCAAGATCATGGAGGGCGGCAGTACGTC.

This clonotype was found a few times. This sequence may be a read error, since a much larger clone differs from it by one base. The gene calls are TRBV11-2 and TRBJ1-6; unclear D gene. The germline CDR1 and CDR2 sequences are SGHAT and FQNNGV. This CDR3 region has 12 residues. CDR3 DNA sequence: TGTGCCAGCAGCTTAGTGAATTCACACCTCCACTTT. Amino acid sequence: CASSLVNSHLHF.

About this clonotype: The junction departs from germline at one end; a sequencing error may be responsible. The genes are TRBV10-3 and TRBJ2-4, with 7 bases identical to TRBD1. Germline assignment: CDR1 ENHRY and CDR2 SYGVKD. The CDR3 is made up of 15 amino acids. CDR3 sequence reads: CAISAVVGGVSIQCF. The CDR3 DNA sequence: TGTGCCATCAGTGCAGTTGTAGGGGGCGTAAGCATTCAGTGCTTC.

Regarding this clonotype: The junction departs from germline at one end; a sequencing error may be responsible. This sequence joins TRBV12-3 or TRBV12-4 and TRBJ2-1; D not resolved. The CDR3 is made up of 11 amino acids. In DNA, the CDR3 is TGTCCCAGCAGTTTAATACTAGAGCAGTTCTTC. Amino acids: CPSSLILEQFF.

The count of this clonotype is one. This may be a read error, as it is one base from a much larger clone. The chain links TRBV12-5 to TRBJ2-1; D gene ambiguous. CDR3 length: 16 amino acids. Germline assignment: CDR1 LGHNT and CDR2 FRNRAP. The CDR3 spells CASGLTRLSSYNKQFF. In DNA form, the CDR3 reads TGTGCTAGTGGTTTGACACGTCTTAGCTCCTACAATAAGCAGTTCTTC.

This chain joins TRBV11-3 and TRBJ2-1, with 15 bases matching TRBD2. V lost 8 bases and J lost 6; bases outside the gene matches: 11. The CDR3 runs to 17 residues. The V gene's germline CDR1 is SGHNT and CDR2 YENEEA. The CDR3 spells CASGSGLAGGPSNEQFF. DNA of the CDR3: TGTGCCAGCGGCTCAGGACTAGCGGGAGGGCCCTCCAATGAGCAGTTCTTC.

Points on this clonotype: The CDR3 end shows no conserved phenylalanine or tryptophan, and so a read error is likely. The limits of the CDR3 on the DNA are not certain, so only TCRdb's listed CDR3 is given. The CDR3 here is CASRPSGANAGNERFL. The chain joins TRBV28 to TRBJ2-1; the DNA was not used to check the table's D call, TRBD2. The CDR3 length equals 16 residues, ends included. Germline values: CDR1 MDHEN, CDR2 SYDVKM.

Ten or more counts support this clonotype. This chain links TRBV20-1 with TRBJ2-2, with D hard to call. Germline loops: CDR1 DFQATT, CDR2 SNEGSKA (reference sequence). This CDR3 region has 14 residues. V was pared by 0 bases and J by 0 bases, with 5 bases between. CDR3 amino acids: CSARDPPNTGELFF. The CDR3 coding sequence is TGCAGTGCTAGAGATCCACCGAACACCGGGGAGCTGTTTTTT.

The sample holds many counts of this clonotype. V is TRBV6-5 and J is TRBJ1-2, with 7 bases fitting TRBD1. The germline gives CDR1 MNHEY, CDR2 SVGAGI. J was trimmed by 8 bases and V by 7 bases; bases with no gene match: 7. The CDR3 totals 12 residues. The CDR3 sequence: CASTDRDRGYTF. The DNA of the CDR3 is TGTGCCAGCACAGACAGGGACCGCGGCTACACCTTC.

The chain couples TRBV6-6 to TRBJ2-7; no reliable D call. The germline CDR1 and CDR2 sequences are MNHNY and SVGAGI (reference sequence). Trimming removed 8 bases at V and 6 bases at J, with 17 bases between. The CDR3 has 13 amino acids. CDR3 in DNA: TGTGCCAGCGGAGTGGGGTCGATGCTCGAGCAGTACGTC. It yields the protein CASGVGSMLEQYV.

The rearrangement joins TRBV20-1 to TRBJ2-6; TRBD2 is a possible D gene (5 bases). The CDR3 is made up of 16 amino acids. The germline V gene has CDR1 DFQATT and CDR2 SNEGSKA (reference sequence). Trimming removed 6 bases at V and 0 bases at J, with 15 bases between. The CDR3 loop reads CSALLGGFSGANVLTF. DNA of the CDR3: TGCAGTGCCCTTCTGGGCGGGTTCTCTGGGGCCAACGTCCTGACTTTC.

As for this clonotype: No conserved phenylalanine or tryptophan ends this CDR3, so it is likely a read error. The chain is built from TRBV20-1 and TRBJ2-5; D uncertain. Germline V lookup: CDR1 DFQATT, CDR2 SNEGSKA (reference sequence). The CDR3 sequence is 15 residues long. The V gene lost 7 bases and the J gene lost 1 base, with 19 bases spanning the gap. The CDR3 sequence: CSGSSGRDAQETQYL. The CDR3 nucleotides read TGCAGTGGTAGCTCCGGTAGGGATGCCCAAGAGACCCAGTACCTC.

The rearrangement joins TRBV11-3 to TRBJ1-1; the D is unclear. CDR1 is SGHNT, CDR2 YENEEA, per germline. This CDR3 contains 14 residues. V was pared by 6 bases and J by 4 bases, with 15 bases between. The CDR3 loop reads CASRSRSESTEAFF. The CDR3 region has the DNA TGTGCCAGCAGATCCCGCTCGGAGAGCACTGAAGCTTTCTTT.

In DNA, the CDR3 is TGTGCCAGCCTACCGGGGGGCCGATGGGTCAACGTCCTGACTTTC. It specifies CASLPGGRWVNVLTF. This chain joins TRBV12-3 or TRBV12-4 and TRBJ2-6; TRBD2 is a possible D gene (7 bases). V shed 8 bases and J shed 9 bases, with 20 bases lying between them. The CDR3 length is 15 residues.

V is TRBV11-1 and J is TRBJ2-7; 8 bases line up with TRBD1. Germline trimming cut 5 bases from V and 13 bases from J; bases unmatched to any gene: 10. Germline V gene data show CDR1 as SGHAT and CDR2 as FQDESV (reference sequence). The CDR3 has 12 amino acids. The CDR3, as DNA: TGTGCCAGCAGCAGACAGGGGCGCGAGTACTACTTC. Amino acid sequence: CASSRQGREYYF.

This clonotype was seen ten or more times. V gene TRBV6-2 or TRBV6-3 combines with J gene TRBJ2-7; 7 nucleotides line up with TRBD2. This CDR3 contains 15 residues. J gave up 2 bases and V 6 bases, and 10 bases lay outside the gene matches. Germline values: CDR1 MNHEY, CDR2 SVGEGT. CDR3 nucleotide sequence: TGTGCCAGCAGCCACTGGCTAGCGGAAACCTACGAGCAGTACTTC. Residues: CASSHWLAETYEQYF.

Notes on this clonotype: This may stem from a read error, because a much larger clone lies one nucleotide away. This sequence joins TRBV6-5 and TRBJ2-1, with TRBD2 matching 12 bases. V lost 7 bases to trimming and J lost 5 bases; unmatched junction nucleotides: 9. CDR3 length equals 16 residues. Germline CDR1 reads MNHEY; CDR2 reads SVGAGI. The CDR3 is CASTKRGTSGHNEQFF. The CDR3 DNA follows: TGTGCCAGCACTAAGAGAGGGACTAGCGGGCACAATGAGCAGTTCTTC.

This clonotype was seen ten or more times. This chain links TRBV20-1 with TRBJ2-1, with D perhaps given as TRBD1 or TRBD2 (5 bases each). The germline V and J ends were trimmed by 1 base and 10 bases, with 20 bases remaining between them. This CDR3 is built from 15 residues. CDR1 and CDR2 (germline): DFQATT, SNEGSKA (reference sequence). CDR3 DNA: TGCAGTGCTAGAGTGAGGGCAGGGTGGCTGGGCGAGCAGTTCTTC. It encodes CSARVRAGWLGEQFF.

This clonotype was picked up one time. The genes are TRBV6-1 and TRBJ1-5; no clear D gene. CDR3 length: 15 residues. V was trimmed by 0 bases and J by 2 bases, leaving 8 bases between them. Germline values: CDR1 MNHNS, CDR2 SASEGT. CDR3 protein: CASSEASTRNQPQHF. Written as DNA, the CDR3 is TGTGCCAGCAGTGAAGCGTCGACACGCAATCAGCCCCAGCATTTT.

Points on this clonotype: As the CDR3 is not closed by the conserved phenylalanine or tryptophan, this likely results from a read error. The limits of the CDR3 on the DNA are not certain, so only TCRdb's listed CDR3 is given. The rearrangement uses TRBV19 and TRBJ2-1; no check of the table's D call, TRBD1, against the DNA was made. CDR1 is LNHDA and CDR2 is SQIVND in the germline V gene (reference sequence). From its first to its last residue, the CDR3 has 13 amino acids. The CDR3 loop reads CATSEGGPTELFL.